This is a list of T cell receptor beta chains from one sample in a study of blood T cell repertoires in COVID-19. The method was immunoSEQ multiplex PCR; TCRdb's version includes in-frame clones alone and lacks a portion of them. The sample contains 200,000 to 250,000 clones, 86% of which appear only once. The sample was peripheral blood. All receptors come from a woman aged 45-65 years with COVID-19, enrolled during active disease. The conserved cysteine and the conserved F or W are not part of the CDR3 here.

V: TRBV5-1; J: TRBJ1-6; CDR3: ASSLETGWGTPLH
V: TRBV3-1/TRBV3-2; J: TRBJ1-1; CDR3: ASSLGGNTEAF
V: TRBV7-2; J: TRBJ2-1; CDR3: ASSPRTSWQF
V: TRBV5-1; J: TRBJ2-1; CDR3: ASSLAGTGYYNEQF
V: TRBV5-1; J: TRBJ2-3; CDR3: ASSTYGPEGAPSTDTQY
V: TRBV11-3; J: TRBJ2-7; CDR3: ASSRDTYEQY
V: TRBV18; J: TRBJ2-2; CDR3: ASSSGYTGELF
V: TRBV7-2; J: TRBJ1-3; CDR3: ASSPALGNTIY
V: TRBV18; J: TRBJ1-2; CDR3: ASSPGTAVSGYT
V: TRBV19; J: TRBJ2-5; CDR3: ASSIGGAAQETQY
V: TRBV19; J: TRBJ2-2; CDR3: ASSLDRGMNTGELF
V: TRBV20-1; J: TRBJ1-6; CDR3: SASKGNSPLH
V: TRBV2; J: TRBJ2-1; CDR3: ASSHNFSPTPTGTHNEQF
V: TRBV27; J: TRBJ2-1; CDR3: ASTASGYNEQF
V: TRBV7-2; J: TRBJ2-3; CDR3: ASSTRSGGHKTSTDTQY
V: TRBV12-3/TRBV12-4; J: TRBJ1-5; CDR3: ASSYRGNQPQH
V: TRBV19; J: TRBJ1-3; CDR3: ASSIAVGNTIY
V: TRBV24-1; J: TRBJ1-2; CDR3: ATSDRDRSHGYT
V: TRBV11-3; J: TRBJ2-1; CDR3: ASSLEFGLAGNEQF
V: TRBV2; J: TRBJ1-2; CDR3: ASSDRNTNYGYT
V: TRBV6-5; J: TRBJ1-4; CDR3: ASRRIRGTNEKLF
V: TRBV7-6; J: TRBJ2-1; CDR3: ASTGGIGNEQF
V: TRBV29-1; J: TRBJ1-2; CDR3: SARTGINYGYT
V: TRBV9; J: TRBJ1-1; CDR3: ASSVVGWGGDTEAF
V: TRBV30; J: TRBJ1-6; CDR3: AWGYRGSYNSPLH
V: TRBV19; J: TRBJ2-3; CDR3: ASSIRAVGGGTDTQY
V: TRBV28; J: TRBJ1-1; CDR3: ASSLRTGNTEAF
V: TRBV14; J: TRBJ2-3; CDR3: ASSQDRVGQGRTDTQY
V: TRBV9; J: TRBJ2-7; CDR3: ASSGLSHEQY
V: TRBV11-2; J: TRBJ2-1; CDR3: ASSLPSPNEQF
V: TRBV11-3; J: TRBJ2-3; CDR3: ASSLRSTDTQY
V: TRBV19; J: TRBJ2-7; CDR3: ASSITGNPYEQY
V: TRBV9; J: TRBJ1-3; CDR3: ASSVAGSGNTIY
V: TRBV28; J: TRBJ2-4; CDR3: ASLGAPKNIQY
V: TRBV7-6; J: TRBJ2-1; CDR3: ASSLRTGANEQF
V: TRBV6-1; J: TRBJ1-1; CDR3: ASSEVAEAF
V: TRBV19; J: TRBJ1-1; CDR3: ASSIPTGTEAF
V: TRBV10-3; J: TRBJ2-3; CDR3: AISESSLAGGADTQY
V: TRBV6-1; J: TRBJ1-2; CDR3: ASSERWGQAYGYT
V: TRBV5-1; J: TRBJ1-2; CDR3: ASSLVPGDNYGYT
V: TRBV15; J: TRBJ1-2; CDR3: ATSGLGEDNYGYT